The subject of this entry is one TCR beta chain. No antigen is known for it. RNA transcripts gave rise to amplified TCR beta CDR3 regions. In the first-round RT-PCR of the TCR CDR3, the HTBI primer set was used. Each CDR3 protein is one row after TCRdb ran MiXCR on the multiplex PCR reads. The sample lists about 710,000 distinct CDR3 sequences; 15% to 20% were seen once. This sample stems from a study of T cells in Graves' hyperthyroidism and ophthalmopathy. Study overall: Peripheral blood sampling occurred at initial diagnosis, before any treatment.

Broader study findings: Most thyroid clonotypes expanded above 0.001 appeared in blood too.

The J segment lost 8 bases and the V segment lost 1 base, leaving 4 bases of the junction unmatched. There are 13 residues in the CDR3. From germline, CDR1 is DFQATT and CDR2 SNEGSKA (reference sequence). The hyperthyroidism patients had all been newly diagnosed, and their disease duration was under 2 months. Their ages ranged from 18 to 65 years. Sequenced input: blood. The V gene is TRBV20-1, the J gene TRBJ1-4, with 7 nucleotides matching TRBD1. This receptor was obtained from a man aged 18 to 35 with Graves' hyperthyroidism. The CDR3 DNA is TGCAGTGCTAGAGTGGCAGGGGGAGAAAAACTGTTTTTT. It translates to CSARVAGGEKLFF.